This entry is about one T cell receptor beta chain. The antigen remains undetermined. The same CDR3 arises from other DNA sequences in this sample as well. The method was immunoSEQ multiplex PCR; TCRdb's version includes in-frame clones alone and lacks a portion of them. The sample yields around 2,000,000 clones, approximately 95% seen once. CD8 cells classed as naive were CD45RO-negative and positively selected for CCR7, excluding terminally differentiated effector memory CD45RA+ cells. This sample was taken from a study of shared clonotypes between healthy human individuals. Study-wide points: Among non-shared clonotypes, generation probabilities were lower than among those shared by all four donors.

There are 15 residues in the CDR3. V lost 2 bases to trimming and J lost 2 bases; unmatched junction nucleotides: 0. The germline CDR1 and CDR2 sequences are SEHNR and FQNEAQ (reference sequence). The chain couples TRBV7-9 to TRBJ2-5, with 12 bases lining up with TRBD2. The sequencing sample was made of naive CD8+ T cells sorted from blood. The TCR sequence derives from a young man in good health. CDR3 in DNA: TGTGCCAGCAGCTTACTAGCGGGGGGGCAAGAGACCCAGTACTTC. It translates to CASSLLAGGQETQYF.